This T cell receptor (beta chain) was observed in a study of shared clonotypes between healthy human individuals (dated by TCRdb to 2018 to 2020). Regarding the research as a whole: The cohort comprised a couple of women and a few men aged 18 to 49 years. For each donor, three plates each were used for CD4 naive and CD4 memory, two plates were used for CD8 naive, and one plate was used for CD8 memory. The study deeply sequenced blood TCR repertoires of five healthy adults to estimate repertoire size and the extent of clonotype sharing between individuals. To increase sequencing depth and limit assay-specific biases, different laboratories used diverse techniques to prepare libraries and sequence TCR repertoires. Each donor's leukapheresis produced roughly between roughly 0.85 and 9.5 billion PBMCs. Summary of the overall study and its limitations: Sampling was limited to blood, and TCR repertoires in tissue likely differ from TCR repertoires in blood. The small number of donors limited the genetic and exposure-history diversity represented. Pairwise subsampling led to the expectation that sequencing depth would affect the degree of clonotype sharing among donors. Naive subsets generally had larger estimated clonotype richness than memory subsets did. Compared with non-shared clonotypes, clonotypes shared by all four sorted-subset donors had higher generation probabilities. Even with the large sequencing depth, rarefaction of the sorted-subset datasets indicated that sequencing was incomplete. When several donors were compared, the shared fraction of clonotypes was 5% to 6.5% for naive CD4, around 4% for naive CD8, roughly 2.5% for memory CD4, and around 0.37% for memory CD8.

Using the deep immunoSEQ assay, multiplex PCR amplified TCR CDR3 regions from genomic DNA. For each cell subset, the extracted genomic DNA was distributed evenly across all wells of several immunoSEQ 96-well plates, and each plate served as one replicate. For sorted subsets, approximately 200 ng of genomic DNA, equivalent to around 30,000 T cell genomes, went into each replicate PCR. Purified libraries were quantified with a Qubit 3.0 fluorometer, sized on a Bioanalyzer 2100, and re-quantified with the KAPA Library Quantification kit. Each immunoSEQ 96-well plate was sequenced on its own single-read 150-cycle Illumina NextSeq 550 flow cell. In the original analysis: Because only junctional sequences without quality scores were contained in the immunoSEQ output, filtering matching that applied to full-length reads could not be performed. To assign V/J genes and CDR3, sequences were annotated against IMGT germline references using PyIR, a Python wrapper for IgBLAST v1.9. Any read was removed if the V/J assignment was weak (E-value above 1e-6), the CDR3 was missing, or the read contained stop codons, out-of-frame junctions, or ambiguous translated residues. V3J clonotypes were defined as sequences sharing the same inferred V gene, J gene, and CDR3 amino acid sequence. To compute the percentage overlap between repertoires, the number of shared unique clonotypes was divided by the size of the smaller repertoire. Three approaches were used to assess repertoire richness: RTK rarefaction, the Chao1 estimator, and Recon v2.1 estimates of unobserved clonotypes. Generation probabilities were computed with OLGA for all TCRbeta clonotypes obtained by the gDNA method from a handful of donors. TCRdb mirrors the immuneACCESS table, restricted to in-frame sequences. Some clones are absent from its copies; in checked studies, under half trace to an unresolved V gene, and the reason for the others is unknown. V, J and clone size were drawn from that table, and D and trimming were deduced from the DNA. This sample has 800,000 to 1,200,000 clones in its table, and approximately 80% of those were observed once. The ten top clones hold about 0.52% of the sample.

Donors were healthy HIV-negative adults with no recently reported acute infections or vaccinations. Only Caucasian adults living in Nashville, Tennessee, USA were represented among the donors. Magnetic negative selection was used to enrich CD4+ T cells, after which naive cells were positively selected on CD45RA and the negative fraction became the memory subset. After blood collection by leukapheresis, PBMCs were isolated using Ficoll-Histopaque density gradient centrifugation and then cryopreserved in the vapor phase of liquid nitrogen. Analytical flow cytometry was used to check the purity and quantity of every magnetically sorted T cell population. From each sorted fraction, genomic DNA was isolated and quantified by UV absorbance on a Nanodrop 2000c. This clone was seen a handful of times. The antigen it recognizes is unknown. Base qualities are not at hand, and no much larger clone is one base apart.

A distance of 14 bases separates the germline ends of V and J, which lose 3 bases and 2 bases respectively. The CDR1 and CDR2 encoded by the germline V gene are SNHLY and FYNNEI. Inclusive of the bounding cysteine and phenylalanine, the CDR3 is 15 residues long. Only CDR3 DNA is held: 45 bases, read in frame from base 1. The V and J genes are TRBV2 and TRBJ2-7; the D gene identity is not certain. Sequenced: memory CD4+ T cells from PBMCs. In the paper's terms, the cell subset or site label means: CD45RA-negative fraction. This sequence originates from a man between 18 and 35 years old in good health. Some clones in this sample may be carry-over from other donors' samples. CDR3 reads: CASSEVLPGAYEQYF. The DNA sequence reads TGTGCCAGCAGTGAGGTCCTCCCGGGTGCCTACGAGCAGTACTTC.